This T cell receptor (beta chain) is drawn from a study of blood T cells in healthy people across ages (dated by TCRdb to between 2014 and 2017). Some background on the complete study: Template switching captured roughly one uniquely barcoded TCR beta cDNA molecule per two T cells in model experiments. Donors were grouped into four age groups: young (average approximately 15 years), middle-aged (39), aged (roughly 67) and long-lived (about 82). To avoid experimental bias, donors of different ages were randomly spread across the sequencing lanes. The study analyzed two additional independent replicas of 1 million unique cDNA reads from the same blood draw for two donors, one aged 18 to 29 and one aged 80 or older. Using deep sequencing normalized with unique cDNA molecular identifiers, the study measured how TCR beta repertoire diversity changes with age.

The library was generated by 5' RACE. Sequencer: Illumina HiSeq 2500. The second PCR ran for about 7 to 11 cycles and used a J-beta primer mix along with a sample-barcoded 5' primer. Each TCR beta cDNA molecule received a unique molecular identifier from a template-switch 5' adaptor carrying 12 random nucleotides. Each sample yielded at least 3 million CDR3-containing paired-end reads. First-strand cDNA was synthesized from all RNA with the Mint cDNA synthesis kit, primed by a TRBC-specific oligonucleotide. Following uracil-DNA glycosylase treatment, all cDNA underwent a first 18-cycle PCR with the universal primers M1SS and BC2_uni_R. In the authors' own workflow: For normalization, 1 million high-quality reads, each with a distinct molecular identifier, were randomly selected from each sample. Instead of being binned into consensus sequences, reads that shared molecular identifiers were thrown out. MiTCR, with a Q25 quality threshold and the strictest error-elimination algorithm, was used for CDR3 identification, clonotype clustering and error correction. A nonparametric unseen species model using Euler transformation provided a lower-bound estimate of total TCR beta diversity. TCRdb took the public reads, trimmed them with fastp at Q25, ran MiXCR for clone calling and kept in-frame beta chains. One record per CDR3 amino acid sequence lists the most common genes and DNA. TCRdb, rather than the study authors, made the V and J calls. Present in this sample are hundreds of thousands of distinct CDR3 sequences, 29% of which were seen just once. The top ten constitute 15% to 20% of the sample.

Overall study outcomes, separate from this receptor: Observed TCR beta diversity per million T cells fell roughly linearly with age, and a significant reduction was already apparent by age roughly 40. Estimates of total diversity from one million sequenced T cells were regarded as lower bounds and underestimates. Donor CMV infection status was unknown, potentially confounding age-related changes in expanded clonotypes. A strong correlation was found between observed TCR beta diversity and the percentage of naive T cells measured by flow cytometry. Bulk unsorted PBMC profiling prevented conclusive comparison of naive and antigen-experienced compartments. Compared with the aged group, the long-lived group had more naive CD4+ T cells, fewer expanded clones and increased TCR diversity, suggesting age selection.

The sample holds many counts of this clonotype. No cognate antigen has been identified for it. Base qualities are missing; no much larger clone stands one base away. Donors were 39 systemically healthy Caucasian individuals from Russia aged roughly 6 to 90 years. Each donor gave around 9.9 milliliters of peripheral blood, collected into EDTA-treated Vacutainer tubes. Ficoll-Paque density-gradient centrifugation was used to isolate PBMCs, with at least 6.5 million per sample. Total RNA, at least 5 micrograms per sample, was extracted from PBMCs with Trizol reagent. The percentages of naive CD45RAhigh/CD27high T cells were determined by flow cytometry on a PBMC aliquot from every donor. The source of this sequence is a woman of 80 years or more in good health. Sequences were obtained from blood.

Here is the DNA: TGTGCCAGCAGCATCAGTAACTATGGCTACACCTTC. Its protein product is CASSISNYGYTF. The chain links TRBV7-2 with TRBJ1-2; the D gene lacks a confident call. The CDR3 sequence holds 12 residues, the cysteine and phenylalanine included. This entry keeps only the CDR3 DNA: 36 bases, framed from base 1. CDR1 and CDR2, per the germline V gene, are SGHTA and FQGNSA. V lost 5 bases and J lost 1 base; the stretch between them is 5 bases long.